This entry describes one T cell receptor beta chain. In this sample, this clone turned up once. Its antigen target is currently unknown. No per-base quality is available; no much larger clone lies one base away. The sample is drawn from a study of blood T cell repertoires in COVID-19 (dated by TCRdb to about 2020). In the study overall: The collaborator samples originated in the United States, Italy and Spain and spanned the acute and convalescent phases of COVID-19. Subjects who had been exposed to COVID-19, were actively infected with it, or had recovered from it provided the deeply sampled blood TCRbeta repertoires that made up the dataset. The repertoires were released in a freely available public database intended as a resource for research on the immune response to SARS-CoV-2. The material from the prospective study consisted of cDNA or gDNA derived from T cells, B-cell-depleted T cells, or PBMCs. The sample metadata nearly always contained a de-identified subject ID, COVID-19 status, age in years and sex. Samples came from the ongoing ImmuneRACE study (first 160 participants) plus 1,254 subjects from 6 global collaborators. HLA class I and class II types, where available, came from metadata supplied by the sample provider rather than from assay-based typing.

TCRbeta CDR3 regions were amplified from genomic DNA using the immunoSEQ Assay, a bias-controlled multiplex PCR. The source study handled its data this way. The number of nucleated cells in each sample was estimated from the amplification of reference gene primers within the assay. To quantify the absolute abundance of each unique TCRbeta CDR3 rearrangement, sequence reads were collapsed and filtered. For each sample, productive Simpson clonality was calculated as the square root of Simpson's diversity index over productive rearrangements. In its TCRdb copy, this immuneACCESS table keeps in-frame sequences only and misses some clones. Where compared with another copy, unresolved V genes explain less than half of these, and the others have no known cause. The V and J calls and clone size were taken over from that table, and D and trimming were inferred from the DNA. The sample table records roughly 150,000 clones; over 90% of these occur just once. Of the sample, under 2% is held by the ten largest clones.

One collaborating source in Seattle enrolled patients during active infection and followed them longitudinally through the course of disease. Each collaborating institution followed its own protocols to collect whole blood in K2EDTA tubes. Collaborator samples were shipped for TCRbeta analysis as frozen whole blood, isolated PBMCs, or DNA extracted from either sample type. What the study reported, not specific to this receptor: The quantity of clinical and demographic metadata differed by source and by participant and was supplied without curation.

Material: peripheral blood. The sequence came from an older woman with COVID-19, enrolled during active disease.

The nucleotides read TGTGCCAGTAGTATCGGGGAGGTCGGTTCACCCCTCCACTTT. It codes for CASSIGEVGSPLHF. Recombination connected TRBV19 to TRBJ1-6, with no confident D gene call. The germline V gene (reference sequence) provides CDR1 LNHDA and CDR2 SQIVND. The CDR3 starts with the cysteine, ends with the phenylalanine, and has 14 residues. Only the CDR3 DNA stays, 42 bases, in frame from base 1. V and J are truncated by 3 bases and 9 bases respectively, leaving an intervening sequence of 12 bases.